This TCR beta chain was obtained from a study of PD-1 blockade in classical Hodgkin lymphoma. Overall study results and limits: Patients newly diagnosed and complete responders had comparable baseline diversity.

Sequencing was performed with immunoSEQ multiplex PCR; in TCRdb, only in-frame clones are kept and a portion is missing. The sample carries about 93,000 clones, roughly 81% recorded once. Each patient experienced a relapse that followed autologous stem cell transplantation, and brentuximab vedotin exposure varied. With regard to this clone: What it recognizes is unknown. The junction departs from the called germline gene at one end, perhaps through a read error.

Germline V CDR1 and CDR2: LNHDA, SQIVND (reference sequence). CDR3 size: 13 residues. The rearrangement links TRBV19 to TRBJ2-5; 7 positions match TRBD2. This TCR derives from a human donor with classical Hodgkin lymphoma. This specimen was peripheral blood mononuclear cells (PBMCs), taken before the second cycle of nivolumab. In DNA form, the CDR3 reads TGTGCCAGTAGTACTCGGACTAGAGAGGCCCAGTACTTC. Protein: CASSTRTREAQYF.